This TCR beta chain was recorded in a study of T cell repertoires in cytomegalovirus infection. Study-level information: Well-studied HLA-B-restricted CMV epitopes were used in the study alongside recently identified HLA-C-restricted ones. Public signatures in TCR beta pointed to CMV infection and matching HLA type.

Comments on this clonotype: Its cognate antigen is unknown.

The CDR3 has 15 residues. CDR1 and CDR2 from the germline V gene are MNHNY and SVGAGI (reference sequence). J was trimmed by 7 bases and V by 10 bases; bases with no gene match: 16. TCRdb passed the reads through MiXCR, listing each CDR3 protein once. The repertoire holds roughly 920,000 distinct CDR3 sequences, with 31% as singletons. This TCR was recovered from a human donor in good health (CMV status not recorded). Some clones in this sample may be carry-over from other donors' samples. The sequences come from cultured CD8+ T cells from PBMCs, collected from culture after CMV antigen stimulation. The chain is built from TRBV6-6 and TRBJ1-2; TRBD1 matches 9 bases. Written as DNA, the CDR3 is TGTGCCATCCAGACAGTTAGGGAACAGGGGGCTGGCTACACCTTC. This codes for CAIQTVREQGAGYTF.